This is a list of T cell receptor beta chains from one sample in a study of response to subunit inactivated influenza vaccine. TCRdb fed the RT-PCR reads into MiXCR, producing one record per CDR3 protein. The repertoire holds more than 450,000 distinct CDR3 sequences, with 7.6% as singletons. Here the sequenced sample was PBMCs from blood, taken less than 30 months after vaccination. The receptors shown here come from a man aged 45-69 years who received an inactivated influenza vaccine. CDR3s include the opening cysteine and the closing phenylalanine or tryptophan. A D gene is named only where the DNA matches it firmly. Some rows mark clone size as missing; the rest say once, few, many or name a class of expanded clone.

clone_size,j_call,v_call,d_call,cdr3_nt,cdr3_aa
-,TRBJ2-3,TRBV10-3,-,TGTGCCATCAGTGAAATACTAGCTGGTATCACAGATACGCAGTATTTT,CAISEILAGITDTQYF
-,TRBJ2-1,TRBV5-5,TRBD2,TGTGCCATCAGCCTGGGGCTCGGCGGGAGTGGGGATGAGCAGTTCTTC,CAISLGLGGSGDEQFF
many,TRBJ2-3,TRBV29-1,-,TGCAGCGTTGAGAGGTCCGCGAGGGCAGATACGCAGTATTTT,CSVERSARADTQYF
many,TRBJ1-4,TRBV6-1,TRBD1,TGTGCCAGCAGTGGATCAGGGGGCCCGAATGAAAAACTGTTTTTT,CASSGSGGPNEKLFF
few,TRBJ1-2,TRBV20-1,-,TGCAGTGCTGGGGCCGAAAAGGGTACCCTCTTCTATGGCTACACCTTC,CSAGAEKGTLFYGYTF
many,TRBJ2-2,TRBV5-1,-,TGCGCCAGCAGCTTGGCTTCCGGGGTCGGGGAGCTGTTTTTT,CASSLASGVGELFF
-,TRBJ2-1,TRBV7-8,TRBD2,TGTGCCAGCAGCGTCGGACTAGCGGGAGGAGGCAATGAGCAGTTCTTC,CASSVGLAGGGNEQFF
many,TRBJ2-7,TRBV27,-,TGTGCCAGCAGTTTATCGTCGTGGCCGGGACTGACCTACGAGCAGTACTTC,CASSLSSWPGLTYEQYF
many,TRBJ2-7,TRBV14,TRBD2,TGTGCCAGCAGCCAACTAACCCTAGCGGACGAGCAGTACTTC,CASSQLTLADEQYF
-,TRBJ1-2,TRBV29-1,-,TGCAGCGCCTCCCCAGTACTTTCTAACTATGGCTACACCTTC,CSASPVLSNYGYTF
many,TRBJ2-1,TRBV29-1,-,TGCAGCGTTGTGGGCCACCGGTCCTACAATGAGCAGTTCTTC,CSVVGHRSYNEQFF
many,TRBJ2-7,TRBV12-3/TRBV12-4,-,TGTGCCAGCAGGGACAGAGGAAGCTACGAGCAGTACTTC,CASRDRGSYEQYF
-,TRBJ2-7,TRBV12-3/TRBV12-4,TRBD1,TGTGCCAGCAGTTTGGTCCCCGGGACAGGGAAAGGTTACGAGCAGTACTTC,CASSLVPGTGKGYEQYF
-,TRBJ1-5,TRBV5-5,-,TGTGCCAGCAGCTCGGTACCGGGACTTGTCAATCAGCCCCAGCATTTT,CASSSVPGLVNQPQHF
-,TRBJ2-1,TRBV5-1,-,TGCGCCAGCAGCCATGGACAACTAAGCTCCTACAATGAGCAGTTCTTC,CASSHGQLSSYNEQFF
few,TRBJ1-5,TRBV12-3/TRBV12-4,TRBD1,TGTGCCAGCAGTTTGCGAGGGACAGGGAATCAGCCCCAGCATTTT,CASSLRGTGNQPQHF
many,TRBJ1-5,TRBV12-3/TRBV12-4,-,TGTGCCAGCAGTTCGAGGGGACAGCCCCAGCATTTT,CASSSRGQPQHF
many,TRBJ1-4,TRBV18,-,TGCGCCAGCAGCCCCGGAGCAACTAATGAAAAACTGTTTTTT,CASSPGATNEKLFF
many,TRBJ1-6,TRBV15,-,TGTGCCACCAGCAGAGGGACAGATAATTCACCCCTCCACTTT,CATSRGTDNSPLHF
-,TRBJ2-7,TRBV20-1,-,TGCAGTGCTAACCTGAACTCCTACGAGCAGTACTTC,CSANLNSYEQYF
-,TRBJ1-5,TRBV5-1,-,TGCGCCAGCAGCTTGGAGATGTCACAGACGAGCAATCAGCCCCAGCATTTT,CASSLEMSQTSNQPQHF
-,TRBJ2-1,TRBV20-1,TRBD2,TGCAGCGCTAGAGTAGGACTAGGGTCGCTCGAGCAGTTCTTC,CSARVGLGSLEQFF
many,TRBJ1-6,TRBV3-1,TRBD1,TGTGCCAGCAGACCCGGGACAGATAATTCACCCCTCCACTTT,CASRPGTDNSPLHF
-,TRBJ1-3,TRBV18,-,TGTGCCAGCTCACCACCTGTCGCCTCTGGAAACACCATATATTTT,CASSPPVASGNTIYF
few,TRBJ1-5,TRBV20-1,-,TGCAGTGCTAGCGTAGGGAGCACTAGCAATCAGCCCCAGCATTTT,CSASVGSTSNQPQHF
few,TRBJ2-1,TRBV29-1,TRBD2,TGCAGCGTATCACCTAGCGGGAGGGCCGATTATGAGCAGTTCTTC,CSVSPSGRADYEQFF
-,TRBJ1-1,TRBV5-1,-,TGCGCCAGCAGCTTAATGGGGGAAAGGGACACTGAAGCTTTCTTT,CASSLMGERDTEAFF
many,TRBJ2-7,TRBV20-1,TRBD2,TGCAGTGCTAGCGGGAGGGCCTACGAGCAGTACTTC,CSASGRAYEQYF
few,TRBJ1-2,TRBV7-2,-,TGTGCCAGCAGCTTATGGGGGCAAGCTAACTATGGCTACACCTTC,CASSLWGQANYGYTF
many,TRBJ1-6,TRBV20-1,-,TGCAGTGCTAGTGGACAGCCGAATAATTCACCCCTCCACTTT,CSASGQPNNSPLHF
few,TRBJ2-1,TRBV7-8,TRBD2,TGTGCCAGCAGCTTAGGCCTAGCGGGAGCTCGGTACAATGAGCAGTTCTTC,CASSLGLAGARYNEQFF
-,TRBJ2-2,TRBV4-3,TRBD2,TGCGCCAGCAGCCAAGACGCGGCGGGAGCGAACACCGGGGAGCTGTTTTTT,CASSQDAAGANTGELFF
few,TRBJ2-7,TRBV27,-,TGTGCCAGCAGTCCCCAGAGTCTGGGGCCCTACGAGCAGTACTTC,CASSPQSLGPYEQYF
many,TRBJ2-3,TRBV20-1,-,TGCAGTGCTAATCGCGGGTCTACCTCGGCGGATACGCAGTATTTT,CSANRGSTSADTQYF
many,TRBJ2-5,TRBV10-3,-,TGTGCCATCAGTGACCGCAAGATTGGGGAAGAGACCCAGTACTTC,CAISDRKIGEETQYF
few,TRBJ2-1,TRBV6-1,TRBD2,TGTGCCAGCAGCCAGGGGACTAGCGGGGGTCGCTACAATGAGCAGTTCTTC,CASSQGTSGGRYNEQFF
-,TRBJ2-5,TRBV10-3,TRBD2,TGTGCCATCAGTTCCCCAGCGGGGGAGCCAGAGACCCAGTACTTC,CAISSPAGEPETQYF
-,TRBJ2-4,TRBV19,TRBD1,TGTGCCAGTAGTCAAACCGGGACAGGGATCGACATTCAGTACTTC,CASSQTGTGIDIQYF
-,TRBJ1-4,TRBV20-1,TRBD1,TGCAGTGCTAGTGAGGACAGGGGGACAGAAAAACTGTTTTTT,CSASEDRGTEKLFF
many,TRBJ1-1,TRBV11-1,-,TGTGCCAGCAGCTTAGCCGGGACAATGAACACTGAAGCTTTCTTT,CASSLAGTMNTEAFF
few,TRBJ1-1,TRBV7-8,TRBD1,TGTGCCAGCAGCTGGGGACAGGGGAGCACTGAAGCTTTCTTT,CASSWGQGSTEAFF
few,TRBJ2-7,TRBV3-1,TRBD2,TGTGCCAGCAGCCACTTTTTGACTAGCGGATCCTACGAGCAGTACTTC,CASSHFLTSGSYEQYF
-,TRBJ2-5,TRBV5-1,-,TGCGCCAGCAGCACAACTACAGGGGAGACCCAGTACTTC,CASSTTTGETQYF
-,TRBJ2-7,TRBV11-1,-,TGTGCCAGCAGCTCTTTTCCCGGGACATCTGGGAGCTCCTACGAGCAGTACTTC,CASSSFPGTSGSSYEQYF
few,TRBJ2-1,TRBV20-1,TRBD2,TGCAGTGCTAGAGAGGAGGGGGTCGGGACTAGCGGGAGCTCCTACAATGAGCAGTTCTTC,CSAREEGVGTSGSSYNEQFF
few,TRBJ1-2,TRBV4-2,-,TGTGCCAGCAGCCAAGAGTCACAATTGGGCTATGGCTACACCTTC,CASSQESQLGYGYTF
-,TRBJ1-2,TRBV28,-,TGTGCCACTTCGGACGAGGCAGAAGGCTACACCTTC,CATSDEAEGYTF
-,TRBJ1-4,TRBV20-1,-,TGCAGTGCTAGCAGGCCAGGCGTTAGGGAAAAACTGTTTTTT,CSASRPGVREKLFF
many,TRBJ2-1,TRBV5-5,TRBD2,TGTGCCAGCAGCTCGCTAGCGGGGGGAGTCTACAATGAGCAGTTCTTC,CASSSLAGGVYNEQFF
few,TRBJ2-5,TRBV7-9,TRBD2,TGTGCCAGCAGCCTTAGCGGGACAAAACAAGAGACCCAGTACTTC,CASSLSGTKQETQYF
many,TRBJ2-5,TRBV7-9,TRBD1,TGTGCCAGCAGCCACCGGGACAGGGGGCCTGAGACCCAGTACTTC,CASSHRDRGPETQYF
many,TRBJ1-2,TRBV7-2,-,TGTGCCAGCAGCTTAGCGGAAGCTATCTATGGCTACACCTTC,CASSLAEAIYGYTF
few,TRBJ1-5,TRBV3-1,-,TGTGCCAGCAGCCAAGACCGTTCTAGGCGGCCCCAGCATTTT,CASSQDRSRRPQHF
-,TRBJ2-3,TRBV7-6,-,TGTGCCAGCAGCTCGTATATAGGACAGATCACAGATACGCAGTATTTT,CASSSYIGQITDTQYF
few,TRBJ2-4,TRBV5-1,-,TGCGCCAGCAGCTTGGACAGGGTGACCAAAAACATTCAGTACTTC,CASSLDRVTKNIQYF